This T cell receptor (beta chain) was recovered during a study of T and B cells in COVID-19 patients (dated by TCRdb to 2020 to 2021). About the study as a whole: In this study, adaptive immunity was profiled in COVID-19 patients who either had active infection or had recovered, using TRB and IGH repertoire sequencing of peripheral blood. For the repertoire analyses, the comparison was an age-matched reference group of 39 healthy donors who were negative for COVID-19 antibodies. Comorbidities linked to unfavorable COVID-19 outcome were present in about 90% of the roughly 20 patients in the active-infection cohort. Of the roughly 20 patients in the active-infection cohort, over 10 were critically ill and needed mechanical ventilation or ECMO. A recovered cohort comprised around 19 patients contributing approximately 22 samples, mostly after mild to moderate COVID-19 managed as outpatients. Two patients were in both the active and recovered cohorts because samples existed from active disease and from after recovery. A median age of approximately 35 years was recorded in the recovered cohort versus around 70 years in the active-infection cohort. As many as 9 follow-up blood samples were collected from each patient, and in some individuals these samples spanned different disease stages. Over 7.5 million TCR sequences were analysed from a TCR and BCR sequence repository that comprised 35 or so patients and approximately 67 time points.

Including the terminal cysteine and phenylalanine, the CDR3 comprises 14 residues. This entry keeps only the CDR3 DNA: 42 bases, framed from base 1. For CDR1 and CDR2, the germline V gene lists MNHEY and SVGEGT. Here V drops 4 bases and J drops 11 bases, and the junction holds 11 bases not matched to any gene. TRB repertoires were amplified using 250-500 ng of genomic DNA isolated from blood. The data were produced on an Illumina MiSeq. TRB rearrangements were amplified by multiplex PCR with BIOMED2 TRB-A/B primer pools. Two consecutive PCRs added Illumina-compatible adapters and 7-nucleotide sample barcodes to the amplicons. Phusion HS II polymerase was used for all library PCRs. Amplicons were purified from gel with the NucleoSpin Gel and PCR Clean-up kit, quantified on Qubit, and pooled at roughly 4 nM. Amplicon pool quality was checked on an Agilent 2100 Bioanalyzer before Illumina next-generation sequencing. Concerning the study's data processing: Annotation of TRB rearrangements was done in MiXCR 3.0.8 with the default MiXCR reference library. Sequences with fewer than 2 reads and non-productive reads were filtered out, and every unique CDR3 nucleotide sequence was treated as a single clone. Clonality, diversity, richness and V-J gene usage were calculated in R 3.5.1. GLIPH2 was used to cluster TCRs by CDR3 similarity, and OLGA was used to calculate generation probabilities. Only GLIPH2 clusters with at least four unique TCR clonotypes present in at least three individuals were retained. TCRdb ran its own pipeline on the public reads, namely fastp trimming at Q25 and MiXCR clone calling, and kept in-frame beta chains. CDR3 protein duplicates are merged, each entry listing the most common genes and DNA. The V and J calls, along with clone size, are taken from TCRdb and not from the paper's own processing. In this sample the table shows around 30,000 distinct CDR3 sequences, roughly 33% of which occur a single time. Roughly 1.7% of the sample rests with the top ten.

What the study reported, not specific to this receptor: It was stated that prospective validation of the reported TCR clusters was required before the clusters could be put to clinical use. The cohort was considered too small to assess HLA contributions to COVID-19 susceptibility or severity. Specific T cell subsets (CD4+/Treg/CD8+) and sorted SARS-CoV-2-responsive or tetramer+ T cells had not yet been sequenced, and these experiments were ongoing. TRB repertoires were highly clonal in active COVID-19, whereas diversity and richness at recovery rose above healthy donor levels. A total of 2,000 to 2,500 exclusive TCR clusters, including 30 to 40 low-pGen clusters, were found in the recovered cohort. TRBV/TRBJ gene usage was reported as strongly skewed in patients with COVID-19. Few blood samples were available from mildly ill patients while symptoms were present, and early samples from severe cases were likewise scarce.

The table lists this clonotype with a few counts. Its antigen is not yet known. Base quality data are lacking; no much larger clone is found one base away. Sequenced sample: blood. The TCR was taken from a human donor who had recovered from COVID-19. In this chain, TRBV6-2 or TRBV6-3 is recombined with TRBJ1-1; TRBD1 aligns with 9 central bases. The bases read TGTGCCAGCAGTTCCCGGACAGGGGTGGTTGTGGCTTTCTTT. Its coded protein is CASSSRTGVVVAFF.